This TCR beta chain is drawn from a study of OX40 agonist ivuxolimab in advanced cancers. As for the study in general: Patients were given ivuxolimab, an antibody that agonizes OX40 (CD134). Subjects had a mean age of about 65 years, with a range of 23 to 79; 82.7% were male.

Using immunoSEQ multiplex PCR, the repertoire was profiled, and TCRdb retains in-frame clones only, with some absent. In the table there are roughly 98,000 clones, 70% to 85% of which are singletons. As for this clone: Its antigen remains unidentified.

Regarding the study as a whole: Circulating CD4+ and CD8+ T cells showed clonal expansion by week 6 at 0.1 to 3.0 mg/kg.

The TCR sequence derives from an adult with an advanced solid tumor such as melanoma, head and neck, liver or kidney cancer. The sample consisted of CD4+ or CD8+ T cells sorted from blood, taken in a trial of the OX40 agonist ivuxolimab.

The CDR3 region has the DNA TGTGCCAGCAGCTGGGGGGACAGAAGCAATCAGCCCCAGCATTTT. This sequence encodes CASSWGDRSNQPQHF. The chain recombines TRBV7-2 with TRBJ1-5; 7 positions agree with TRBD1. The V and J ends lost 4 bases and 1 base, in that order; junction bases with no gene match: 4. The CDR3 length is 15 residues. CDR1 SGHTA and CDR2 FQGNSA come from the germline V gene.